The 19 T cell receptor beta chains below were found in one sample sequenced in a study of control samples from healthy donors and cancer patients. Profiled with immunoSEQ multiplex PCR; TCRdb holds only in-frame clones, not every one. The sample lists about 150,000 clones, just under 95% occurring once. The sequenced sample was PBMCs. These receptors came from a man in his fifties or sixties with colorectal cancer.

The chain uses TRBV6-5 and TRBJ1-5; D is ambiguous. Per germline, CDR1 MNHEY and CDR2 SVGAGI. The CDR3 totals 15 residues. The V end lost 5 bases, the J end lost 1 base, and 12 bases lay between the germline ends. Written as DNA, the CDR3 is TGTGCCAGCAGTCCTCGTCCCGAGAGCAATCAGCCCCAGCATTTT. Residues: CASSPRPESNQPQHF.

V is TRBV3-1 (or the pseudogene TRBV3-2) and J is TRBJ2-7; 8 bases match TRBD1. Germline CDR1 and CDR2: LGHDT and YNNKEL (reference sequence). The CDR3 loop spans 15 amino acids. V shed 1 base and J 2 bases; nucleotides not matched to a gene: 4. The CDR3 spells CASSQGAGGPYEQYF. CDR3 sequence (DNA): TGTGCCAGCAGCCAAGGGGCAGGGGGCCCCTACGAGCAGTACTTC.

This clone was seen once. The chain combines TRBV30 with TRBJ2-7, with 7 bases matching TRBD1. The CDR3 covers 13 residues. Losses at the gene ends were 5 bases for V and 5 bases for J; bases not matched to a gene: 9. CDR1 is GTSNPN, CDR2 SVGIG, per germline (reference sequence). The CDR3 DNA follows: TGTGCCTGGGCAGGGGGTATAAGACACGAGCAGTACTTC. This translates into CAWAGGIRHEQYF.

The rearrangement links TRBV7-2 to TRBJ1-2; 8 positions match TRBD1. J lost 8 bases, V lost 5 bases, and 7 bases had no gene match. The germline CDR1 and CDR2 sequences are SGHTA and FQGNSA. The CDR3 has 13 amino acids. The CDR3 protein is CASSVDRGRGYTF. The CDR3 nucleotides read TGTGCCAGCAGCGTTGACAGGGGACGGGGCTACACCTTC.

CDR3 nucleotide sequence: TGTGCCAGCACCCGTTCATGGGACAGCCTCTACGAGCAGTACTTC. Translating gives CASTRSWDSLYEQYF. V is TRBV27 and J is TRBJ2-7; 7 nucleotides line up with TRBD1. Trimming cost V 7 bases and J 3 bases; bases outside gene matches: 12. The CDR3 runs to 15 residues. Germline V CDR1 and CDR2: MNHEY, SMNVEV (reference sequence).

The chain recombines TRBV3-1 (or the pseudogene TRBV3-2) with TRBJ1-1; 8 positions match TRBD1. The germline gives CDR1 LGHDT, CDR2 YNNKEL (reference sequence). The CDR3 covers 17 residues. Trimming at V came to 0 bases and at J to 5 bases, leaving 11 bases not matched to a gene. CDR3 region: CASSQDFRTGKGTEAFF. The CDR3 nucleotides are TGTGCCAGCAGCCAAGATTTTAGGACAGGGAAGGGGACTGAAGCTTTCTTT.

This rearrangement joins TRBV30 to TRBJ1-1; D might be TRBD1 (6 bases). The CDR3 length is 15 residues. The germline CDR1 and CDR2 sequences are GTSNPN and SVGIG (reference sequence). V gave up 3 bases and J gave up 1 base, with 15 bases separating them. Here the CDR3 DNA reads TGTGCCTGGAGGATACCACCGGGACAGAACACTGAAGCTTTCTTT. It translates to CAWRIPPGQNTEAFF. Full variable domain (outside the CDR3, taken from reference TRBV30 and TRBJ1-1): SQTIHQWPATLVQPVGSPLSLECTVEGTSNPNLYWYRQAAGRGLQLLFYSVGIGQISSEVPQNLSASRPQDRQFILSSKKLLLSDSGFYLCAWRIPPGQNTEAFFGQGTRLTVV.

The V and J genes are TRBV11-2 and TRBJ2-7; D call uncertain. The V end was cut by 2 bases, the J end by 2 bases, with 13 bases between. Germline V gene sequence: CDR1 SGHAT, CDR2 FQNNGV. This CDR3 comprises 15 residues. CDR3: CASSLFEGPAYEQYF. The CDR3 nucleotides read TGTGCCAGCAGCTTATTTGAAGGGCCGGCCTACGAGCAGTACTTC.

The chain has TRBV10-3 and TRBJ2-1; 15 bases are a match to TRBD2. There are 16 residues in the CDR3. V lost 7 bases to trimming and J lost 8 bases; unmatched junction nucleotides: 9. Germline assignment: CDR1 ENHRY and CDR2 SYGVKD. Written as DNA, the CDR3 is TGTGCCATCAAGAAAGGGACTAGCGGGGGGCTCGATGAGCAGTTCTTC. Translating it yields CAIKKGTSGGLDEQFF.

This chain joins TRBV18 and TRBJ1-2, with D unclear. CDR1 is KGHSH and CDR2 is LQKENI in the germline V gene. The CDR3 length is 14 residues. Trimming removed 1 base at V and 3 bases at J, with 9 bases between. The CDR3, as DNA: TGTGCCAGCTCACCACGGGAGGACGACTATGGCTACACCTTC. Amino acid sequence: CASSPREDDYGYTF.

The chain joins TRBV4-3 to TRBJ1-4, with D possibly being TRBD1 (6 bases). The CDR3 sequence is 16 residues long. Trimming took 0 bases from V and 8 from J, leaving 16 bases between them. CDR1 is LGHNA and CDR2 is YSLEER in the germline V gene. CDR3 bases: TGCGCCAGCAGCCAAGATAGCCCCCAGGGGCGGGAAAAACTGTTTTTT. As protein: CASSQDSPQGREKLFF.

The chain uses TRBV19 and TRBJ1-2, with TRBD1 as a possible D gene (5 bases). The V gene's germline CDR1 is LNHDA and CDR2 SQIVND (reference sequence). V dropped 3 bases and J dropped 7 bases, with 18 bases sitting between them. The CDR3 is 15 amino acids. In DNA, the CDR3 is TGTGCCAGTAGTATGATCGGGACCCCAACTGGTGGCTACACCTTC. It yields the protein CASSMIGTPTGGYTF.

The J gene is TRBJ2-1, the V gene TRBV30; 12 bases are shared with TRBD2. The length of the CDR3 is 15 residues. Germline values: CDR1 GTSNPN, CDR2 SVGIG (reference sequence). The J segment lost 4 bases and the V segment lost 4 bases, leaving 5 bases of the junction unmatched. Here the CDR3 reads CAWNRLAGGYNEQFF. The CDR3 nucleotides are TGTGCCTGGAACCGTCTAGCGGGGGGGTACAATGAGCAGTTCTTC.

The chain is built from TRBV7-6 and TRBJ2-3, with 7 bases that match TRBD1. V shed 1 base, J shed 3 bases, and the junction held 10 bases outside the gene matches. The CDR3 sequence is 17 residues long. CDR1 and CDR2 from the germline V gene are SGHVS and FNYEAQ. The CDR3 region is CASSLVPTGVGTDTQYF. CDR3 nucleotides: TGTGCCAGCAGCTTAGTCCCAACAGGGGTCGGGACAGATACGCAGTATTTT.

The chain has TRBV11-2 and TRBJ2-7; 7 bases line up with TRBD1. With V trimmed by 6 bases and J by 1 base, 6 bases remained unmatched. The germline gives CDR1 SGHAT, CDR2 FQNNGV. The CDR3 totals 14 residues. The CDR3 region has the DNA TGTGCCAGCAGAGCGACAGGGAGATCCTACGAGCAGTACTTC. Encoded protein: CASRATGRSYEQYF.

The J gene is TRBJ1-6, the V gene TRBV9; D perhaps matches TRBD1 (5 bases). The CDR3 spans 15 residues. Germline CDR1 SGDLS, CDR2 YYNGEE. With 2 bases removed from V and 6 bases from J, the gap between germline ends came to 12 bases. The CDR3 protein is CASSVKPGPNSPLHF. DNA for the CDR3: TGTGCCAGCAGCGTCAAGCCGGGACCTAATTCACCCCTCCACTTT. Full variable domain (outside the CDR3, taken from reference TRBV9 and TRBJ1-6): DSGVTQTPKHLITATGQRVTLRCSPRSGDLSVYWYQQSLDQGLQFLIQYYNGEERAKGNILERFSAQQFPDLHSELNLSSLELGDSALYFCASSVKPGPNSPLHFGNGTRLTVT.

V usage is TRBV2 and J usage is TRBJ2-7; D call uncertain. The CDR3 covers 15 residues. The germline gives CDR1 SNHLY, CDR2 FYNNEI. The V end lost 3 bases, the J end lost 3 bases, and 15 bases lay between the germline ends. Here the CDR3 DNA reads TGTGCCAGCAGTGAGGAGAGGACGGCCCACTACGAGCAGTACTTC. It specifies CASSEERTAHYEQYF.

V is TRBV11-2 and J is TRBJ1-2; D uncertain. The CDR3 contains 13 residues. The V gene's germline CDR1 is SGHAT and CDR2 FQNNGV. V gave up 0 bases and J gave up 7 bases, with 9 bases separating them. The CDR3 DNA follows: TGTGCCAGCAGCTTAGATGGTTTGGGTGGCTACACCTTC. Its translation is CASSLDGLGGYTF.

The DNA for the CDR3 is TGTGCCAGTACGTCCCGGACAGGGGGCAATCAGCCCCAGCATTTT. Translating gives CASTSRTGGNQPQHF. The rearrangement uses TRBV19 and TRBJ1-5, with 9 bases aligning to TRBD1. The V segment lost 7 bases and the J segment 2 bases; nucleotides outside the gene matches: 6. The germline V gene has CDR1 LNHDA and CDR2 SQIVND (reference sequence). This CDR3 has 15 amino acids.